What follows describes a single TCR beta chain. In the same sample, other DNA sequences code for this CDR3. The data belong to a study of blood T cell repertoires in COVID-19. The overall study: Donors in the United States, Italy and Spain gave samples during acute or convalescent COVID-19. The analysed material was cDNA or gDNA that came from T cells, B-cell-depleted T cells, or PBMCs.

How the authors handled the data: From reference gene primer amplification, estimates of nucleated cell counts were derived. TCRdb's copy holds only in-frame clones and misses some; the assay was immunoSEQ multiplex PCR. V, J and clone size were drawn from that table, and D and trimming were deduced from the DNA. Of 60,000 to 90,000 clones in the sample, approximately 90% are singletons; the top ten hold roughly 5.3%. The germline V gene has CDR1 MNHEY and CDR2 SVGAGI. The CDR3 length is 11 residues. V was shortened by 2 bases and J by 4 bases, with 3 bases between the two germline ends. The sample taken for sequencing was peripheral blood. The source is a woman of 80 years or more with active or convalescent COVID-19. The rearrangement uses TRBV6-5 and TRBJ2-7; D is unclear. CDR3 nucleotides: TGTGCCAGCAGTTACCGTTACGAGCAGTACTTC. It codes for CASSYRYEQYF.